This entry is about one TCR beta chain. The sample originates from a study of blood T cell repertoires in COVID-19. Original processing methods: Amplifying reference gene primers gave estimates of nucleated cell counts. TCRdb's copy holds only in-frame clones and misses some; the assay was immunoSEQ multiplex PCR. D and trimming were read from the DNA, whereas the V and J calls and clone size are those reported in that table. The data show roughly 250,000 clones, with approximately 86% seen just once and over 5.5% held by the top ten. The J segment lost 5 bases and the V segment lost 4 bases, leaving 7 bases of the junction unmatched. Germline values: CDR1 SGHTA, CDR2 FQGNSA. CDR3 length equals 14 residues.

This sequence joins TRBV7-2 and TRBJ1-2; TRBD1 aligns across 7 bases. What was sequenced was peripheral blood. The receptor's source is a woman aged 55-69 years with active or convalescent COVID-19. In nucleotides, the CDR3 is TGTGCCAGCAGCTCGTACAGGGGAGCTTATGGCTACACCTTC. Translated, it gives CASSSYRGAYGYTF.